A selection of T cell receptor beta chains follows, all from one sample in a study of technical replicates of blood from a few donors. Generated by immunoSEQ multiplex PCR, the TCRdb table keeps only in-frame clones and is missing some. The sample lists about 88,000 clones, 85% to 95% occurring once. Sequenced input: T cells isolated from PBMCs. The receptors originated from a human donor in good health. CDR3s leave out the opening cysteine and the closing phenylalanine or tryptophan. Fields, in order: V gene, clone size, D gene, CDR3 protein. The D gene is left open where the match is weak. For some rows the clone size is stated as once, few or many, or as a class when expanded; others skip it.

>TRBV28|NA|NA
ASSTYSGVEQY
>TRBV4-2|NA|TRBD1
ASSQEGTAYSGNTIY
>TRBV7-6|once|TRBD2
ASSVSGDAYNEQF
>TRBV15|NA|NA
ATSTYYEQY
>TRBV21-1|NA|NA
ASILERQGALDTQY
>TRBV19|NA|NA
ASTRPGLSSYEQY
>TRBV27|NA|NA
ASSLREASSNTGELF
>TRBV7-6|once|TRBD2
ASSLVSGGLTGELF
>TRBV11-2|NA|NA
ASSLDLSVDTQY
>TRBV29-1|NA|TRBD2
SVFREGETQY
>TRBV5-8|NA|NA
ASSLAGVGYEKLF
>TRBV19|NA|TRBD1
ASSLPGQTSYEQY
>TRBV5-8|NA|TRBD1
ASSLQLTGVKLF
>TRBV7-2|NA|NA
ASSLPEGWNEKLF
>TRBV19|NA|TRBD2
ASTDPAGTSGDNEQF